The 9 T cell receptor beta chains in this list originate from one sample, sequenced in a study of blood T cell repertoires in COVID-19. Profiled with immunoSEQ multiplex PCR; TCRdb holds only in-frame clones, not every one. Here the sample spans 50,000 to 65,000 clones, just over 85% being singletons. Material: peripheral blood. The receptors here all came from a man aged 50 or older with active COVID-19.

The chain couples TRBV5-1 to TRBJ1-2, with unresolved D. With 1 base removed from V and 2 bases from J, the gap between germline ends came to 6 bases. This CDR3 spans 13 amino acids. Per the germline V gene, CDR1 is SGHRS and CDR2 is YFSETQ. Here the CDR3 reads CASSLSGNYGYTF. The CDR3 DNA is TGCGCCAGCAGCTTGAGCGGAAACTATGGCTACACCTTC.

The gene calls are TRBV19 and TRBJ2-3; 8 bases are a match to TRBD2. The ends lost 6 bases at V and 1 base at J; junction bases unmatched: 9. The CDR3 sequence is 16 residues long. Looked up from germline, CDR1 is LNHDA and CDR2 is SQIVND (reference sequence). The CDR3 coding sequence is TGTGCCAGTAGGGAGACTAGCGCCCTGGGCACAGATACGCAGTATTTT. It translates to CASRETSALGTDTQYF. Using reference TRBV19 and TRBJ2-3 for the parts outside the CDR3, the full variable domain is DGGITQSPKYLFRKEGQNVTLSCEQNLNHDAMYWYRQDPGQGLRLIYYSQIVNDFQKGDIAEGYSVSREKKESFPLTVTSAQKNPTAFYLCASRETSALGTDTQYFGPGTRLTVL.

This clone was counted once. V gene TRBV19 combines with J gene TRBJ1-2; D is undetermined. V was trimmed by 5 bases and J by 6 bases, leaving 16 bases between them. There are 14 residues in the CDR3. Germline-derived CDR1 and CDR2 are LNHDA and SQIVND (reference sequence). CDR3 in DNA: TGTGCCAGTAGTTCCCGGAAGCCGGGAGATGGCTACACCTTC. Translated, it gives CASSSRKPGDGYTF.

This clone has just one count. The rearrangement joins TRBV9 to TRBJ2-2, with 12 bases identical to TRBD2. Germline V CDR1 and CDR2: SGDLS, YYNGEE. Trimming took 3 bases from V and 7 from J; bases not matched to a gene: 10. The CDR3 loop spans 17 amino acids. Here the CDR3 DNA reads TGTGCCAGCAGCGCCCCCTCTAGCGGGAGGGCCGACGGGGAGCTGTTTTTT. As protein: CASSAPSSGRADGELFF.

The V gene is TRBV23-1, the J gene TRBJ1-1, with 9 bases matching TRBD1. TRBV23-1 is an ORF, with its function uncertain. V lost 2 bases and J lost 6; bases outside the gene matches: 16. This CDR3 region has 18 residues. The CDR3 region has the DNA TGCGCCAGCAGTCAAGGCCCCCAGGGACAGGGCCCTATGGCTGAAGCTTTCTTT. Translated: CASSQGPQGQGPMAEAFF.

The chain is built from TRBV14 and TRBJ1-1; tentatively, D is TRBD1 (5 bases). The CDR3 runs to 16 residues. The V gene lost 2 bases and the J gene lost 1 base, with 14 bases spanning the gap. Germline-derived CDR1 and CDR2 are SGHDN and FVKESK. CDR3 coding DNA: TGTGCCAGCAGCCAACCTTTCGACAGAGGGAACACTGAAGCTTTCTTT. It codes for CASSQPFDRGNTEAFF.

The gene calls are TRBV18 and TRBJ1-5; 7 bases line up with TRBD1. Germline V gene data show CDR1 as KGHSH and CDR2 as LQKENI. The CDR3 consists of 14 residues. Unmatched junction bases numbered 3, after V lost 3 bases and J lost 4 bases. The DNA of the CDR3 is TGTGCCAGCTCACCCTTGACAGGGAATCAGCCCCAGCATTTT. It translates to CASSPLTGNQPQHF.

The chain couples TRBV3-1 (or the pseudogene TRBV3-2) to TRBJ2-7, with 7 bases aligning to TRBD2. This CDR3 is built from 14 residues. Unmatched junction bases numbered 7, after V lost 0 bases and J lost 8 bases. Germline CDR1 reads LGHDT; CDR2 reads YNNKEL (reference sequence). CDR3 sequence: CASSQDMVGGKQYF. The CDR3 DNA reads as TGTGCCAGCAGCCAAGATATGGTGGGGGGGAAGCAGTACTTC.

This chain joins TRBV4-3 and TRBJ2-7; 7 bases match TRBD2. Germline V lookup: CDR1 LGHNA, CDR2 YSLEER. After removal of 4 bases from V and 6 bases from J, the junction contained 9 bases not matched to a gene. This CDR3 is built from 14 residues. Here the CDR3 reads CASSPNSGEGEQYF. Written as DNA, the CDR3 is TGCGCCAGCAGCCCTAATTCGGGGGAGGGCGAGCAGTACTTC.